This TCR beta chain emerged from a study of cytomegalovirus exposure and HLA in healthy donors. The CDR3 has 13 residues. Germline CDR1 reads MNHEY; CDR2 reads SVGAGI. V was cut by 5 bases and J by 6 bases, with 13 bases left in between. This PCR relied on a set of 60 Vbeta primers and 13 Jbeta primers. Here immunoSEQ multiplex PCR was the method, and the copy in TCRdb shows in-frame clones only, minus some. The sample holds approximately 160,000 clones, about three quarters seen once. The chain has TRBV6-5 and TRBJ1-2; D remains ambiguous. The sample comprised PBMCs. This sequence originates from a woman aged 40 to 50 in good health and CMV-seropositive. The CDR3 nucleotides are TGTGCCAGCAGTCCTTCTGGGGAGCATGGCTACACCTTC. Its translation: CASSPSGEHGYTF.